Presented here are 27 T cell receptor beta chains from one specimen sequenced in a study of the immune and genomic landscape of osteosarcoma. The assay was immunoSEQ multiplex PCR, and TCRdb's table has in-frame clones only and misses some. The profile shows several thousand clones, around 68% of them singletons. The post-treatment osteosarcoma tumors were primary, local recurrence or metastasis specimens from poor-prognosis patients. The sequenced sample was osteosarcoma tumor tissue from the lung. These receptors all come from a human donor with osteosarcoma.

The chain employs TRBV7-8 and TRBJ1-1; D not resolved. V was pared by 4 bases and J by 0 bases, with 6 bases between. The CDR3 loop spans 13 amino acids. Germline V gene data show CDR1 as SGHVS and CDR2 as FQNEAQ. The CDR3 sequence is CASSSFMNTEAFF. The CDR3 DNA is TGTGCCAGCAGCTCCTTTATGAACACTGAAGCTTTCTTT.

The gene calls are TRBV29-1 and TRBJ2-3; 7 nucleotides agree with TRBD1. The CDR3 runs 13 residues. From germline, CDR1 is SQVTM and CDR2 ANQGSEA. Germline trimming cut 7 bases from V and 4 bases from J; bases unmatched to any gene: 8. The CDR3 DNA reads as TGCAGCGCCCAGACAGGGCGGGCAGATACGCAGTATTTT. It encodes CSAQTGRADTQYF.

V is TRBV5-5 and J is TRBJ1-2; a weak D match, TRBD1 (6 bases). Germline V gene lookup returns CDR1 SGHKS and CDR2 YYEKEE (reference sequence). The CDR3 contains 15 residues. Trimming left V 2 bases short and J 6 bases short, with 17 bases between. The chain's CDR3 is CASSFRGALADGYTF. The CDR3 nucleotides read TGTGCCAGCAGCTTCCGGGGGGCGCTTGCTGATGGCTACACCTTC.

This chain connects TRBV28 to TRBJ1-1, with D hard to call. CDR1 and CDR2 (germline): MDHEN, SYDVKM. The CDR3 contains 14 residues. Trimming cost V 5 bases and J 1 base, with 11 bases left between them. CDR3 nucleotides: TGTGCCAGCAGTGCGTACAAGGGGAACACTGAAGCTTTCTTT. Its protein product is CASSAYKGNTEAFF.

The sample holds a few counts of this clone. This chain uses TRBV7-9 with TRBJ1-2; no definite D call. Germline CDR1 reads SEHNR; CDR2 reads FQNEAQ (reference sequence). V was shortened by 6 bases and J by 4 bases, with 15 bases between the two germline ends. CDR3 length equals 14 residues. CDR3 amino acids: CASSLREGGYGYTF. As DNA, the CDR3 is TGTGCCAGCAGTCTCCGTGAGGGTGGCTATGGCTACACCTTC.

The chain joins TRBV19 to TRBJ2-2, with TRBD1 as a possible D gene (6 bases). The CDR3 is made up of 13 amino acids. V shed 6 bases and J shed 8 bases, with 13 bases lying between them. Germline V gene lookup returns CDR1 LNHDA and CDR2 SQIVND (reference sequence). The CDR3 loop reads CASRGQNRGELFF. The CDR3 DNA is TGTGCCAGTAGGGGACAAAACCGTGGGGAGCTGTTTTTT. Based on the CDR3 plus reference TRBV19 and TRBJ2-2, the full variable domain is DGGITQSPKYLFRKEGQNVTLSCEQNLNHDAMYWYRQDPGQGLRLIYYSQIVNDFQKGDIAEGYSVSREKKESFPLTVTSAQKNPTAFYLCASRGQNRGELFFGEGSRLTVL.

By sample fraction, this clone is medium-sized. V and J are TRBV27 and TRBJ2-2; D ambiguous. Between the trimmed V and J ends, which lost 6 bases and 6 bases, there was a span of 11 bases. This CDR3 has 13 residues. Germline CDR1 and CDR2: MNHEY and SMNVEV (reference sequence). The CDR3 bases are TGTGCCAGCAGCTCCCGGCGGCCCGGGGAGCTGTTTTTT. It encodes CASSSRRPGELFF.

CDR3 loop: CASSLEVGGDTQYF. As DNA, the CDR3 is TGCGCCAGCAGCTTGGAGGTAGGGGGAGATACGCAGTATTTT. The gene calls are TRBV5-1 and TRBJ2-3; possibly TRBD1 for D (6 bases). Per the germline V gene, CDR1 is SGHRS and CDR2 is YFSETQ. The CDR3 is 14 amino acids. Trimming took off 0 bases at V and 5 bases at J, with 10 bases between the two ends.

The chain joins TRBV19 to TRBJ1-1; the D gene is possibly TRBD1 (5 bases). V lost 4 bases to trimming and J lost 1 base, with 7 bases between them. The CDR3 is made up of 13 amino acids. In germline, CDR1 is LNHDA, CDR2 SQIVND (reference sequence). CDR3 sequence (DNA): TGTGCCAGTAGTAAGCAGGGGAACACTGAAGCTTTCTTT. It specifies CASSKQGNTEAFF.

This clone was counted a few times. The chain is built from TRBV19 and TRBJ1-6, with D perhaps matching TRBD1 (5 bases). Germline V gene lookup returns CDR1 LNHDA and CDR2 SQIVND (reference sequence). The CDR3 sequence is 14 residues long. Trimming cost V 3 bases and J 10 bases, with 13 bases left between them. The chain's CDR3 is CASSMEVGVSPLHF. The CDR3 nucleotides are TGTGCCAGTAGTATGGAGGTGGGGGTCTCACCCCTCCACTTT.

The chain combines TRBV28 with TRBJ2-7; the match to TRBD2 covers 7 bases. The V gene end was trimmed by 6 bases and the J gene end by 5 bases; junction bases not matched to a gene: 13. The CDR3 covers 15 residues. Germline CDR1 and CDR2: MDHEN and SYDVKM. CDR3 protein: CASRGGFTTRHEQYF. The CDR3 nucleotides read TGTGCCAGCAGGGGGGGGTTCACCACCCGCCACGAGCAGTACTTC.

The table lists this clone with a few counts. This chain joins TRBV5-3 and TRBJ2-7; the match to TRBD2 covers 14 bases. TRBV5-3 is labeled an ORF, and its function is uncertain. Germline trimming cut 8 bases from V and 4 bases from J; bases unmatched to any gene: 8. CDR3 length equals 15 residues. The CDR3 nucleotides are TGTGCCAGCAGCACGGGGACTAGCGGGAGTTACGAGCAGTACTTC. Translated: CASSTGTSGSYEQYF.

V usage is TRBV4-3 and J usage is TRBJ1-5, with 8 bases identical to TRBD1. The V segment lost 0 bases and the J segment 7 bases; nucleotides outside the gene matches: 5. Germline V CDR1 and CDR2: LGHNA, YSLEER. The CDR3 spans 15 residues. CDR3 in DNA: TGCGCCAGCAGCCAAGACAGGGGGCTAGGACAGCCCCAGCATTTT. Translated, it gives CASSQDRGLGQPQHF.

V usage is TRBV2 and J usage is TRBJ2-3; D perhaps matches TRBD2 (6 bases). The CDR3 is 14 amino acids. Trimming left V 9 bases short and J 11 bases short, with 24 bases between. CDR1 is SNHLY and CDR2 is FYNNEI in the germline V gene. The CDR3 DNA reads as TGTGCCAGTGGGGAGGCCGGGACGCGGCTGTTGCAGTATTTT. Residues: CASGEAGTRLLQYF.

This chain uses TRBV4-3 with TRBJ1-1; D may be TRBD1 (5 bases). Per the germline V gene, CDR1 is LGHNA and CDR2 is YSLEER. The CDR3 spans 15 residues. V lost 1 base and J lost 2, with 11 bases in between. The CDR3 region has the DNA TGCGCCAGCAGCCAAGTAGGACAACGAAACACTGAAGCTTTCTTT. Translated: CASSQVGQRNTEAFF.

This clone was counted a single time. The J gene is TRBJ2-3, the V gene TRBV5-1; tentative D call: TRBD2 (5 bases). CDR3 length: 13 residues. V lost 5 bases and J lost 2, with 9 bases in between. Germline V gives CDR1 SGHRS, CDR2 YFSETQ. The CDR3 loop is CASSTSPTDTQYF. The CDR3 DNA is TGCGCCAGCAGTACTAGTCCCACAGATACGCAGTATTTT.

This clone was seen a handful of times. The chain has TRBV7-8 and TRBJ2-2; maybe TRBD2 (6 bases). Germline CDR1 SGHVS, CDR2 FQNEAQ. This CDR3 comprises 16 residues. V lost 4 bases, J lost 7 bases, and 19 bases lay in between. This chain's CDR3 is CASSSLGTRRGGELFF. The CDR3 DNA reads as TGTGCCAGCAGCTCCTTGGGGACTCGGAGGGGCGGGGAGCTGTTTTTT.

This clone has only a few counts. This sequence joins TRBV5-8 and TRBJ1-1, with unresolved D. The V and J ends lost 0 bases and 0 bases respectively, with 9 bases between them. Germline-derived CDR1 and CDR2 are SGHTS and YDEGEE. The CDR3 extends over 15 amino acids. CDR3 sequence (DNA): TGTGCCAGCAGCTTGGATGGGTCTTTGAACACTGAAGCTTTCTTT. Protein product: CASSLDGSLNTEAFF.

The chain carries TRBV6-6 and TRBJ1-1; D perhaps matches TRBD1 (5 bases). There are 14 residues in the CDR3. Germline CDR1 and CDR2: MNHNY and SVGAGI (reference sequence). Trimming shortened V by 2 bases and J by 5 bases, and 12 bases separated the two germline ends. The CDR3 region has the DNA TGTGCCAGCAGTTACGGGGGGGATGGGACTGAAGCTTTCTTT. This gives the protein CASSYGGDGTEAFF.

The chain links TRBV27 to TRBJ2-2; 7 bases align to TRBD2. Germline CDR1 MNHEY, CDR2 SMNVEV (reference sequence). This CDR3 is built from 16 residues. J was trimmed by 1 base and V by 4 bases; bases with no gene match: 6. The CDR3 DNA sequence: TGTGCCAGCAGTTGGGGGGGGTCGTTGAACACCGGGGAGCTGTTTTTT. Protein product: CASSWGGSLNTGELFF.

V and J are TRBV11-2 and TRBJ2-7, with 8 nucleotides matching TRBD2. With 5 bases clipped from V and 4 bases from J, the junction kept 7 bases outside the gene matches. The germline CDR1 and CDR2 sequences are SGHAT and FQNNGV. The CDR3 contains 14 residues. The CDR3 region has the DNA TGTGCCAGCAGCCATGGCTCGGGAGGGTACGAGCAGTACTTC. Translating gives CASSHGSGGYEQYF.

J is TRBJ1-1 and V is TRBV5-4, with D possibly TRBD1 on 6 matching bases. The V end lost 7 bases, the J end lost 3 bases, and 19 bases lay between the germline ends. The germline gives CDR1 SGHNT, CDR2 YYREEE (reference sequence). The CDR3 is made up of 15 amino acids. For the CDR3, the DNA is TGTGCCAGCCTTAAGGGCCGGGGGCAAGACACTGAAGCTTTCTTT. The encoded protein is CASLKGRGQDTEAFF.

Sample share makes this clone medium-sized. This chain uses TRBV7-9 with TRBJ2-2, with D possibly being TRBD1 or TRBD2 (6 bases each). Trimming shortened V by 0 bases and J by 4 bases, and 12 bases separated the two germline ends. Germline assignment: CDR1 SEHNR and CDR2 FQNEAQ (reference sequence). The CDR3 length is 16 residues. CDR3 DNA: TGTGCCAGCAGCTTAGCAACCGGGGGCAGCACCGGGGAGCTGTTTTTT. It encodes CASSLATGGSTGELFF.

The CDR3 spells CASSSQRDSQETQYF. The CDR3 nucleotides read TGTGCCAGCAGTTCCCAGAGGGACAGCCAAGAGACCCAGTACTTC. The chain is built from TRBV27 and TRBJ2-5; 7 bases are shared with TRBD1. Germline loops: CDR1 MNHEY, CDR2 SMNVEV (reference sequence). The V and J ends lost 4 bases and 1 base, in that order; junction bases with no gene match: 6. The length of the CDR3 is 15 residues.

This clone has only a few counts. The chain carries TRBV7-9 and TRBJ2-1; D unclear. Germline lookup yields CDR1 SEHNR and CDR2 FQNEAQ (reference sequence). CDR3 length: 11 amino acids. Trimming shortened V by 3 bases and J by 9 bases, and 6 bases separated the two germline ends. CDR3 DNA sequence: TGTGCCAGCAGCTTTTTGGTTGAGCAGTTCTTC. Translation gives CASSFLVEQFF.

CDR3 sequence reads: CASSPRGLAGGGETQYF. DNA of the CDR3: TGTGCCAGCAGCCCACGCGGACTAGCGGGGGGGGGAGAGACCCAGTACTTC. The genes are TRBV14 and TRBJ2-5; TRBD2 agrees at 15 bases. Trimming cost V 4 bases and J 4 bases; bases outside gene matches: 7. The CDR3 is 17 residues long. The germline CDR1 and CDR2 sequences are SGHDN and FVKESK. Combining the CDR3 with reference TRBV14 and TRBJ2-5 gives the whole variable domain EAGVTQFPSHSVIEKGQTVTLRCDPISGHDNLYWYRRVMGKEIKFLLHFVKESKQDESGMPNNRFLAERTGGTYSTLKVQPAELEDSGVYFCASSPRGLAGGGETQYFGPGTRLLVL.

This clone was observed a handful of times. V gene TRBV2 combines with J gene TRBJ2-7; 9 bases line up with TRBD2. The CDR3 is made up of 17 amino acids. Germline lookup yields CDR1 SNHLY and CDR2 FYNNEI. The J segment lost 7 bases and the V segment lost 4 bases, leaving 17 bases of the junction unmatched. Here the CDR3 reads CASSAPVGRGGRPEQYF. The CDR3 region has the DNA TGTGCCAGCAGTGCTCCCGTAGGGCGGGGGGGCCGCCCGGAGCAGTACTTC. Based on the CDR3 plus reference TRBV2 and TRBJ2-7, the full variable domain is EPEVTQTPSHQVTQMGQEVILRCVPISNHLYFYWYRQILGQKVEFLVSFYNNEISEKSEIFDDQFSVERPDGSNFTLKIRSTKLEDSAMYFCASSAPVGRGGRPEQYFGPGTRLTVT.